These 15 T cell receptor beta chains share one sample of origin, sequenced in a study of cytomegalovirus exposure and HLA in healthy donors. Primers for the PCR totalled 60 Vbeta and 13 Jbeta. Measured with immunoSEQ multiplex PCR; TCRdb has only the in-frame clones, and not every one. The sample consists of around 200,000 clones, around 75% of them appearing once. Sequenced material: PBMCs. Receptor source: a woman aged 25 to 45 in good health and CMV-seropositive.

This clone was seen a handful of times. The gene calls are TRBV25-1 and TRBJ2-7, with D possibly TRBD2 on 5 matching bases. Germline CDR1 reads MGHDK; CDR2 reads SYGVNS. The ends were cut back, 5 bases at V and 1 base at J, with 12 bases in the middle. The CDR3 totals 14 residues. CDR3: CASSKDSGSYEQYF. CDR3 DNA sequence: TGTGCCAGCAGTAAGGACTCAGGATCCTACGAGCAGTACTTC.

The chain couples TRBV18 to TRBJ2-7, with D unresolved. V was pared by 2 bases and J by 1 base, with 9 bases between. This CDR3 has 14 amino acids. CDR1 is KGHSH, CDR2 LQKENI, per germline. CDR3: CASSPAGPSYEQYF. The CDR3 nucleotides read TGTGCCAGCTCACCAGCAGGCCCTTCCTACGAGCAGTACTTC.

V is TRBV27 and J is TRBJ2-7; 10 nucleotides align to TRBD1. Trimming removed 4 bases from V and 1 base from J; junction bases left unmatched: 1. The CDR3 sequence is 14 residues long. Germline loops: CDR1 MNHEY, CDR2 SMNVEV (reference sequence). The CDR3 reads CASSSDRGSYEQYF. The CDR3 DNA sequence: TGTGCCAGCAGTTCGGACAGGGGGTCCTACGAGCAGTACTTC.

This clone was detected once. The genes are TRBV5-4 and TRBJ1-2; D unresolved. The germline V gene has CDR1 SGHNT and CDR2 YYREEE (reference sequence). V lost 6 bases to trimming and J lost 3 bases, with 18 bases between them. The CDR3 totals 15 residues. Written as DNA, the CDR3 is TGTGCCAGCACCTCCCCGGGCGGGGTGGACTATGGCTACACCTTC. This sequence encodes CASTSPGGVDYGYTF.

This sequence joins TRBV4-1 and TRBJ2-1; 7 bases map to TRBD2. Germline V gene lookup returns CDR1 MGHRA and CDR2 YSYEKL. V lost 0 bases, J lost 8 bases, and 10 bases stayed unmatched. The CDR3 runs 16 residues. CDR3 sequence (DNA): TGCGCCAGCAGCCAAGATTCGAGCGGGAAAACCCATGAGCAGTTCTTC. Protein product: CASSQDSSGKTHEQFF.

V usage is TRBV19 and J usage is TRBJ1-2; 7 nucleotides agree with TRBD1. Germline V gene data show CDR1 as LNHDA and CDR2 as SQIVND (reference sequence). Trimming cost V 7 bases and J 8 bases; bases outside gene matches: 7. This CDR3 comprises 12 residues. The CDR3 coding sequence is TGTGCCAGTAACGTCGCAGGGGGAGGCTACACCTTC. Translation: CASNVAGGGYTF.

The V call is TRBV4-1, the J call TRBJ1-2; D call uncertain. The V end was cut by 4 bases, the J end by 8 bases, with 20 bases between. The CDR3 extends over 15 amino acids. CDR1 and CDR2 from the germline V gene are MGHRA and YSYEKL. The CDR3 bases are TGCGCCAGCAGCCCGCAGCGGGTTGGGGATTGGGGCTACACCTTC. Residues: CASSPQRVGDWGYTF.

Here the CDR3 reads CASSSDRGWGYEQYF. The DNA for the CDR3 is TGCGCCAGCAGTTCCGACAGGGGGTGGGGATACGAGCAGTACTTC. This chain uses TRBV5-1 with TRBJ2-7; 9 bases line up with TRBD1. Germline V gene lookup returns CDR1 SGHRS and CDR2 YFSETQ. The CDR3 totals 15 residues. Germline trimming cut 5 bases from V and 4 bases from J; bases unmatched to any gene: 10.

The chain carries TRBV5-1 and TRBJ2-3, with 12 bases lining up with TRBD2. The CDR3 runs 17 residues. V lost 4 bases, J lost 6 bases, and 12 bases stayed unmatched. In germline, CDR1 is SGHRS, CDR2 YFSETQ. This CDR3 is CASSPRLAGASGDTQYF. DNA of the CDR3: TGCGCCAGCAGCCCCCGACTAGCGGGGGCTTCGGGGGATACGCAGTATTTT.

The chain is built from TRBV5-4 and TRBJ2-2; TRBD2 matches 10 bases. The V gene end was trimmed by 1 base and the J gene end by 4 bases; junction bases not matched to a gene: 4. Germline values: CDR1 SGHNT, CDR2 YYREEE (reference sequence). The CDR3 contains 16 residues. The CDR3 region is CASSLKVAGGTGELFF. The CDR3 coding sequence is TGTGCCAGCAGCTTGAAGGTAGCGGGGGGCACCGGGGAGCTGTTTTTT. The complete variable domain, with remaining parts taken from reference TRBV5-4 and TRBJ2-2, reads ETGVTQSPTHLIKTRGQQVTLRCSSQSGHNTVSWYQQALGQGPQFIFQYYREEENGRGNFPPRFSGLQFPNYSSELNVNALELDDSALYLCASSLKVAGGTGELFFGEGSRLTVL.

This chain joins TRBV5-1 and TRBJ2-2; possible D gene TRBD2, 6 bases. V was cut by 1 base and J by 0 bases, with 10 bases left in between. The CDR3 length is 16 residues. In germline, CDR1 is SGHRS, CDR2 YFSETQ. CDR3 in amino acids: CASSLRGGTNTGELFF. The CDR3 DNA follows: TGCGCCAGCAGCTTGAGGGGCGGGACGAACACCGGGGAGCTGTTTTTT.

CDR3 nucleotides: TGTGCCAGCAGTCGTCCTACTACAGATACGCAGTATTTT. It encodes CASSRPTTDTQYF. The genes are TRBV27 and TRBJ2-3, with D uncertain. Germline V gene data show CDR1 as MNHEY and CDR2 as SMNVEV (reference sequence). This CDR3 is 13 amino acids long. V was trimmed by 5 bases and J by 3 bases, leaving 9 bases between them.

The CDR3 DNA is TGTGCCAGCAGCCTCGGGACAGGGGCCTACGAGCAGTACTTC. This gives the protein CASSLGTGAYEQYF. V is TRBV7-2 and J is TRBJ2-7; 10 bases align to TRBD1. Trimming at V came to 5 bases and at J to 2 bases, leaving 3 bases not matched to a gene. The CDR3 sequence is 14 residues long. Germline assignment: CDR1 SGHTA and CDR2 FQGNSA.

V and J are TRBV5-1 and TRBJ1-1, with TRBD1 as a possible D gene (6 bases). Germline loops: CDR1 SGHRS, CDR2 YFSETQ. Between the trimmed V and J ends, which lost 6 bases and 0 bases, there was a span of 21 bases. The CDR3 covers 17 residues. The CDR3 DNA follows: TGCGCCAGCACCTTCAACAGGGCAAACTCGATGAACACTGAAGCTTTCTTT. Its protein is CASTFNRANSMNTEAFF.

This rearrangement joins TRBV27 to TRBJ1-2, with a weak D call TRBD1 (5 bases). The V gene lost 3 bases and the J gene lost 4 bases, with 12 bases spanning the gap. The CDR3 consists of 14 residues. The V gene's germline CDR1 is MNHEY and CDR2 SMNVEV (reference sequence). Written as DNA, the CDR3 is TGTGCCAGCAGTTTCCAGGGCTCTGCCTATGGCTACACCTTC. This gives the protein CASSFQGSAYGYTF.